The 16 T cell receptor beta chains in this list originate from one sample, sequenced in a study of T-cell memory formation after mild COVID-19. In TCRdb, the 5' RACE reads were re-called with MiXCR into one record per CDR3 protein. Altogether under 250,000 distinct CDR3 sequences are present, about 10% being singletons, with the ten largest covering approximately 2.8%. The source material was PBMCs or a T cell subset sorted from them (not recorded which). The origin of the receptors is a young man who had mild COVID-19 (a few samples of this study predate the infection). Cell type and time point are not known.

V and J are TRBV6-4 and TRBJ2-2; 12 nucleotides align to TRBD2. After removal of 6 bases from V and 4 bases from J, the junction contained 6 bases not matched to a gene. Germline-derived CDR1 and CDR2 are MRHNA and SNTAGT. The CDR3 spans 16 residues. This CDR3 is CASREKTSGGTGELFF. In DNA form, the CDR3 reads TGTGCCAGCAGGGAGAAGACTAGCGGGGGCACCGGGGAGCTGTTTTTT.

The chain employs TRBV5-1 and TRBJ2-1, with D possibly TRBD1 on 7 matching bases. V lost 2 bases to trimming and J lost 7 bases, with 13 bases between them. The V gene's germline CDR1 is SGHRS and CDR2 YFSETQ. The length of the CDR3 is 14 residues. DNA of the CDR3: TGCGCCAGCAGCTTCAGGGGGGCGGTGAATGAGCAGTTCTTC. This sequence encodes CASSFRGAVNEQFF.

This clonotype was seen a few times. This chain links TRBV29-1 with TRBJ2-2; D is unclear. The CDR3 covers 14 residues. Germline loops: CDR1 SQVTM, CDR2 ANQGSEA. V was clipped by 3 bases and J by 2 bases, with 10 bases between them. The CDR3 nucleotides read TGCAGCGTTGAGTTAGGGCCAAACACCGGGGAGCTGTTTTTT. Amino acid sequence: CSVELGPNTGELFF.

Only a few counts were recorded for this clonotype. The J gene is TRBJ1-1, the V gene TRBV11-2; weak D call: TRBD1 (6 bases). CDR3 length: 15 amino acids. CDR1 SGHAT and CDR2 FQNNGV come from the germline V gene. Trimming cost V 4 bases and J 1 base, with 13 bases left between them. DNA of the CDR3: TGTGCCAGCAGCTCTACACAGGGCCGGAACACTGAAGCTTTCTTT. Amino acids: CASSSTQGRNTEAFF.

This clonotype was seen many times. The rearrangement uses TRBV12-3 or TRBV12-4 and TRBJ2-5; 9 nucleotides align to TRBD2. Trimming cost V 1 base and J 10 bases; bases outside gene matches: 4. The CDR3 runs 13 residues. Written as DNA, the CDR3 is TGTGCCAGCAGTTTAGTTCTAGCGGGGAGCCAGTACTTC. Protein: CASSLVLAGSQYF.

The V and J genes are TRBV5-1 and TRBJ2-3, with D perhaps matching TRBD1 (5 bases). This CDR3 is built from 16 residues. Germline V gene lookup returns CDR1 SGHRS and CDR2 YFSETQ. Trimming left V 1 base short and J 4 bases short, with 16 bases between. The CDR3 region is CASSLRGPNTADTQYF. CDR3 bases: TGCGCCAGCAGCTTGAGGGGCCCTAATACGGCAGATACGCAGTATTTT.

This clonotype has only a few counts. The chain couples TRBV4-1 to TRBJ2-3; 11 bases map to TRBD2. The germline V gene encodes CDR1 MGHRA and CDR2 YSYEKL. This CDR3 comprises 18 residues. J lost 9 bases, V lost 3 bases, and 17 bases had no gene match. CDR3 bases: TGCGCCAGCAGCCAGATTCTCCTCGTGACTAGCGGGGTATACACGCAGTATTTT. Translation: CASSQILLVTSGVYTQYF.

This clonotype was found a few times. The chain carries TRBV7-3 and TRBJ2-4, with TRBD2 matching 9 bases. Germline V gene data show CDR1 as SGHTA and CDR2 as FQGTGA. V gave up 5 bases and J gave up 3 bases; unmatched junction bases: 14. This CDR3 has 18 amino acids. The CDR3 is CASSPPYPSGVGKNIQYF. The DNA for the CDR3 is TGTGCCAGCAGCCCACCGTATCCTAGCGGGGTCGGCAAAAACATTCAGTACTTC.

The chain has TRBV3-1 and TRBJ1-1; D remains unclear. The CDR3 consists of 13 residues. Germline V gene lookup returns CDR1 LGHDT and CDR2 YNNKEL (reference sequence). V shed 3 bases and J shed 2 bases, with 7 bases lying between them. This CDR3 reads CASSQVANTEAFF. The CDR3 DNA sequence: TGTGCCAGCAGCCAGGTGGCAAACACTGAAGCTTTCTTT.

Only a few counts were recorded for this clonotype. The chain employs TRBV7-3 and TRBJ2-5; 8 bases fit TRBD2. The CDR3 extends over 15 amino acids. V was clipped by 3 bases and J by 5 bases; unmatched bases: 8. CDR1 and CDR2 (germline): SGHTA, FQGTGA. The DNA of the CDR3 is TGTGCCAGCAGCTTGTTAGCGGGGCTGGAGGAGACCCAGTACTTC. It codes for CASSLLAGLEETQYF.

This sequence joins TRBV20-1 and TRBJ2-7; perhaps TRBD1 as D (6 bases). The CDR3 is 14 residues long. Germline loops: CDR1 DFQATT, CDR2 SNEGSKA (reference sequence). Between the trimmed V and J ends, which lost 6 bases and 3 bases, there was a span of 18 bases. The CDR3 bases are TGCAGTGCCCGACCGACAGGAATCTACTACGAGCAGTACTTC. Amino acids: CSARPTGIYYEQYF.

This chain links TRBV20-1 with TRBJ1-4; no reliable D call. V lost 1 base to trimming and J lost 1 base, with 7 bases between them. Germline V CDR1 and CDR2: DFQATT, SNEGSKA (reference sequence). The CDR3 totals 14 residues. The CDR3 loop reads CSARAGGTNEKLFF. The DNA of the CDR3 is TGCAGTGCTAGAGCGGGAGGAACTAATGAAAAACTGTTTTTT.

This clonotype has a count of ten or more. The V and J genes are TRBV29-1 and TRBJ2-1; D not certain. The CDR3 loop spans 13 amino acids. Germline V gene sequence: CDR1 SQVTM, CDR2 ANQGSEA. The V gene lost 0 bases and the J gene lost 12 bases, with 15 bases spanning the gap. The CDR3 reads CSVEDKGRTGQFF. CDR3 in DNA: TGCAGCGTTGAAGATAAAGGACGAACTGGGCAGTTCTTC.

CDR3 protein: CASSTSRGSNQPQHF. CDR3 in DNA: TGTGCCAGCAGCACGAGCAGGGGGAGCAATCAGCCCCAGCATTTT. The chain carries TRBV6-6 and TRBJ1-5, with 7 bases identical to TRBD1. After removal of 6 bases from V and 1 base from J, the junction contained 6 bases not matched to a gene. The CDR3 runs 15 residues. The germline V gene encodes CDR1 MNHNY and CDR2 SVGAGI (reference sequence).

This chain uses TRBV9 with TRBJ2-7; possibly TRBD1 for D (5 bases). The germline V gene has CDR1 SGDLS and CDR2 YYNGEE. V lost 4 bases to trimming and J lost 2 bases, with 13 bases between them. CDR3 length: 14 residues. Here the CDR3 reads CASSPRVSPYEQYF. CDR3 coding DNA: TGTGCCAGCAGCCCCAGGGTATCCCCCTACGAGCAGTACTTC.

This rearrangement joins TRBV4-1 to TRBJ2-1; 11 nucleotides match TRBD2. V gave up 4 bases and J gave up 6 bases; unmatched junction bases: 8. The CDR3 contains 16 residues. From germline, CDR1 is MGHRA and CDR2 YSYEKL. The CDR3 bases are TGCGCCAGCAGCCCGCCCCGTAGCGGGGGGGCCAATGAGCAGTTCTTC. This codes for CASSPPRSGGANEQFF.